These 17 T cell receptor beta chains were all obtained from the same sample, sequenced in a study of cytomegalovirus exposure and HLA in healthy donors. The PCR employed 60 Vbeta primers together with 13 Jbeta primers. TCRdb's table, derived via immunoSEQ multiplex PCR, lists solely in-frame clones and lacks some. The sample yields 95,000 to 100,000 clones, 85% seen once. Sequenced sample: PBMCs. The receptors come from a man aged 25 to 40 in good health and CMV-seronegative.

Only a few counts were recorded for this clone. V usage is TRBV7-9 and J usage is TRBJ1-6; D is ambiguous. With 5 bases removed from V and 9 bases from J, the gap between germline ends came to 11 bases. Per the germline V gene, CDR1 is SEHNR and CDR2 is FQNEAQ (reference sequence). This CDR3 is 13 amino acids long. The CDR3 sequence is CASSPMAPSPLHF. CDR3 nucleotide sequence: TGTGCCAGCAGCCCCATGGCCCCTTCACCCCTCCACTTT.

The V and J genes are TRBV6-5 and TRBJ2-7; TRBD1 is a possible D gene (6 bases). This CDR3 is built from 16 residues. The V end was cut by 0 bases, the J end by 1 base, with 13 bases between. Germline assignment: CDR1 MNHEY and CDR2 SVGAGI. The CDR3: CASSYSYITGSYEQYF. CDR3 nucleotide sequence: TGTGCCAGCAGTTACTCGTACATAACAGGGTCCTACGAGCAGTACTTC.

The CDR3 DNA sequence: TGTGCCAGCAGTGTGGGACAGGCCCTAAATTTTAATGAGCAGTTCTTC. This translates into CASSVGQALNFNEQFF. The gene calls are TRBV6-1 and TRBJ2-1, with 8 bases identical to TRBD1. After removal of 4 bases from V and 7 bases from J, the junction contained 12 bases not matched to a gene. Germline CDR1 reads MNHNS; CDR2 reads SASEGT. This CDR3 has 16 residues.

The chain employs TRBV13 and TRBJ2-3, with 10 nucleotides matching TRBD1. CDR3 size: 14 residues. V was clipped by 5 bases and J by 4 bases; unmatched bases: 3. Per germline, CDR1 PRHDT and CDR2 FYEKMQ (reference sequence). In DNA form, the CDR3 reads TGTGCCAGCAGCACGGGACAGGGGCCAGATACGCAGTATTTT. Amino acids: CASSTGQGPDTQYF.

V gene TRBV7-8 combines with J gene TRBJ1-1; D possibly corresponds to TRBD1 (6 bases). The V end lost 4 bases, the J end lost 0 bases, and 15 bases lay between the germline ends. From germline, CDR1 is SGHVS and CDR2 FQNEAQ. CDR3 length: 16 amino acids. This CDR3 is CASSSLRTDMNTEAFF. CDR3 in DNA: TGTGCCAGCAGCTCATTACGGACAGATATGAACACTGAAGCTTTCTTT.

This clone was seen only a few times. This CDR3 is CASSYDGRAYNEQFF. Written as DNA, the CDR3 is TGTGCCAGCAGTTACGACGGGAGGGCCTACAATGAGCAGTTCTTC. The chain joins TRBV6-5 to TRBJ2-1; 8 positions agree with TRBD2. Germline CDR1 is MNHEY and CDR2 is SVGAGI. The trim removed 2 bases at V and 2 bases at J, leaving 2 bases unmatched. This CDR3 region has 15 residues.

In this sample, this clone turned up once. This sequence joins TRBV5-1 and TRBJ2-7; D perhaps matches TRBD2 (7 bases). CDR3 length: 14 amino acids. With 0 bases removed from V and 5 bases from J, the gap between germline ends came to 12 bases. Per germline, CDR1 SGHRS and CDR2 YFSETQ. This CDR3 reads CASSLVGGHNEQYF. The CDR3 DNA reads as TGCGCCAGCAGCTTGGTGGGGGGGCACAACGAGCAGTACTTC. Using reference TRBV5-1 and TRBJ2-7 for the parts outside the CDR3, the full variable domain is KAGVTQTPRYLIKTRGQQVTLSCSPISGHRSVSWYQQTPGQGLQFLFEYFSETQRNKGNFPGRFSGRQFSNSRSEMNVSTLELGDSALYLCASSLVGGHNEQYFGPGTRLTVT.

The chain combines TRBV6-1 with TRBJ1-1, with D possibly matching TRBD1 (6 bases). The CDR3 has 14 amino acids. The germline CDR1 and CDR2 sequences are MNHNS and SASEGT. Trimming took 6 bases from V and 0 from J, leaving 11 bases between them. The CDR3 loop reads CASRETGMNTEAFF. The CDR3 DNA reads TGTGCCAGCAGAGAGACAGGCATGAACACTGAAGCTTTCTTT.

This clone was found a few times. The rearrangement links TRBV5-1 to TRBJ1-4; 7 positions agree with TRBD1. The CDR3 sequence is 15 residues long. Trimming removed 4 bases from V and 8 bases from J; junction bases left unmatched: 11. Germline V CDR1 and CDR2: SGHRS, YFSETQ. CDR3 coding DNA: TGCGCCAGCAGCCCCATGCCAGGGGGTCAAGAAAAACTGTTTTTT. This translates into CASSPMPGGQEKLFF.

This clone has just one count. The gene calls are TRBV7-7 and TRBJ2-7, with D possibly being TRBD1 (6 bases). Germline-derived CDR1 and CDR2 are SSHAT and FNYEAQ (reference sequence). V was clipped by 6 bases and J by 11 bases, with 14 bases between them. This CDR3 is built from 11 residues. CDR3 nucleotides: TGTGCCAGCAGGCCCCCAGGGGCGGAGTACTTC. It is translated as CASRPPGAEYF. Based on the CDR3 plus reference TRBV7-7 and TRBJ2-7, the full variable domain is GAGVSQSPRYKVTKRGQDVTLRCDPISSHATLYWYQQALGQGPEFLTYFNYEAQPDKSGLPSDRFSAERPEGSISTLTIQRTEQRDSAMYRCASRPPGAEYFGPGTRLTVT.

The gene calls are TRBV5-1 and TRBJ2-1; D is possibly TRBD2 (5 bases). Trimming took off 0 bases at V and 1 base at J, with 8 bases between the two ends. From germline, CDR1 is SGHRS and CDR2 YFSETQ. CDR3 length equals 15 residues. CDR3 nucleotides: TGCGCCAGCAGCTTGGGGCCGGGGTCCTACAATGAGCAGTTCTTC. Amino acid sequence: CASSLGPGSYNEQFF.

This clone was recorded once. V usage is TRBV7-8 and J usage is TRBJ2-7, with D perhaps matching TRBD1 (6 bases). CDR1 is SGHVS, CDR2 FQNEAQ, per germline. The V end lost 4 bases, the J end lost 2 bases, and 15 bases lay between the germline ends. The CDR3 runs 15 residues. CDR3 sequence: CASSSIRDNAYEQYF. In DNA, the CDR3 is TGTGCCAGCAGCTCTATCCGGGACAACGCCTACGAGCAGTACTTC.

CDR3 sequence (DNA): TGTGCCAGCAGTGCGACAGCTCTCGGAAACATTCAGTACTTC. Translation: CASSATALGNIQYF. This chain connects TRBV27 to TRBJ2-4, with a tentative D call TRBD1 (5 bases). The length of the CDR3 is 14 residues. V lost 5 bases, J lost 6 bases, and 14 bases lay in between. CDR1 and CDR2 (germline): MNHEY, SMNVEV (reference sequence).

The chain has TRBV9 and TRBJ2-5; 7 nucleotides line up with TRBD2. The CDR3 loop spans 14 amino acids. V lost 3 bases and J lost 5; bases outside the gene matches: 7. CDR1 and CDR2 (germline): SGDLS, YYNGEE. CDR3 nucleotides: TGTGCCAGCAGCGCCGGACTAGTTACCGAGACCCAGTACTTC. Translation gives CASSAGLVTETQYF.

This chain joins TRBV13 and TRBJ2-1, with 8 positions matching TRBD2. V shed 1 base and J 3 bases; nucleotides not matched to a gene: 14. Germline CDR1 and CDR2: PRHDT and FYEKMQ (reference sequence). This CDR3 is 19 amino acids long. DNA of the CDR3: TGTGCCAGCAGCTTAGTTACTCCCGGGACTAGTCACTTCTACAATGAGCAGTTCTTC. Its translation is CASSLVTPGTSHFYNEQFF.

The chain carries TRBV7-3 and TRBJ2-7; the D gene is possibly TRBD1 (6 bases). CDR3 length: 14 residues. V lost 0 bases to trimming and J lost 3 bases, with 9 bases between them. Germline CDR1 reads SGHTA; CDR2 reads FQGTGA. CDR3 sequence reads: CASSLTRDNYEQYF. The DNA for the CDR3 is TGTGCCAGCAGCTTAACAAGGGACAACTACGAGCAGTACTTC. The whole variable domain, remainder taken from reference TRBV7-3 and TRBJ2-7, is GAGVSQTPSNKVTEKGKYVELRCDPISGHTALYWYRQSLGQGPEFLIYFQGTGAADDSGLPNDRFFAVRPEGSVSTLKIQRTERGDSAVYLCASSLTRDNYEQYFGPGTRLTVT.

This chain joins TRBV11-3 and TRBJ2-3; TRBD2 might be the D (6 bases). Germline V CDR1 and CDR2: SGHNT, YENEEA. The V end was cut by 4 bases, the J end by 5 bases, with 16 bases between. This CDR3 contains 15 residues. For the CDR3, the DNA is TGTGCCAGCAGCTCAAGTCGGGAGAATGGAGATACGCAGTATTTT. Translation: CASSSSRENGDTQYF.